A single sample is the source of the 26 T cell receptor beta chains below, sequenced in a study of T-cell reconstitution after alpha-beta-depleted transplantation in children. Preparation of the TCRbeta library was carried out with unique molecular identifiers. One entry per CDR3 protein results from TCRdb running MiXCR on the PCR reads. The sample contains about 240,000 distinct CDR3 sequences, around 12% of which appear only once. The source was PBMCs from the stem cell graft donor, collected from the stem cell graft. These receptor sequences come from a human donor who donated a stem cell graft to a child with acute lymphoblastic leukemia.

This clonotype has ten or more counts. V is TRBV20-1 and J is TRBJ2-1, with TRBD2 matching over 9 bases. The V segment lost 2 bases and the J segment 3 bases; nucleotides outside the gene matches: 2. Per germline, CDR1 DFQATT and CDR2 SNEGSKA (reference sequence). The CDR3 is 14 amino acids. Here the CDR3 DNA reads TGCAGTGCTAGACCTAGCGGGATCTACAATGAGCAGTTCTTC. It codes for CSARPSGIYNEQFF.

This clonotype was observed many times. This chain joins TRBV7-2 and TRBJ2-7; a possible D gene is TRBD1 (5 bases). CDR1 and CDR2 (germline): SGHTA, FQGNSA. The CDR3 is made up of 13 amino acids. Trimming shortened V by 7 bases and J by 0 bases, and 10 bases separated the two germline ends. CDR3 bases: TGTGCCAGCAAGGTTGGGGCCTCCTACGAGCAGTACTTC. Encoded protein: CASKVGASYEQYF.

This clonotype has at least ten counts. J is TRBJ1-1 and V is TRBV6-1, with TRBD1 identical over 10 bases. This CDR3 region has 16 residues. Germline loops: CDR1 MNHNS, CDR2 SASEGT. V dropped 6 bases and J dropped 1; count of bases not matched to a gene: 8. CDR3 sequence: CASRDRQGAGNTEAFF. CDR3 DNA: TGTGCCAGCAGGGACAGACAGGGGGCCGGGAACACTGAAGCTTTCTTT.

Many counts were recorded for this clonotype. The CDR3 loop is CASRALAPSYNEQFF. As DNA, the CDR3 is TGTGCCAGCAGGGCTCTAGCGCCCTCCTACAATGAGCAGTTCTTC. The chain couples TRBV6-2 or TRBV6-3 to TRBJ2-1, with D maybe TRBD2 (6 bases). Germline CDR1 reads MNHEY; CDR2 reads SVGEGT. V gave up 6 bases and J gave up 0 bases, with 12 bases separating them. The CDR3 is 15 amino acids.

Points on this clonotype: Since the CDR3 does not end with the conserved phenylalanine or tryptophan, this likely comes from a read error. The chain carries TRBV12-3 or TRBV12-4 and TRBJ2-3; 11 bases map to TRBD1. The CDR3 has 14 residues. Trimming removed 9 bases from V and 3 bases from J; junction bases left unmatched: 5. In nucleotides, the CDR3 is TGTGCCAGTAGCCGGGACAGGGGGACAGATACGCAGTATTCT. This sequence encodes CASSRDRGTDTQYS.

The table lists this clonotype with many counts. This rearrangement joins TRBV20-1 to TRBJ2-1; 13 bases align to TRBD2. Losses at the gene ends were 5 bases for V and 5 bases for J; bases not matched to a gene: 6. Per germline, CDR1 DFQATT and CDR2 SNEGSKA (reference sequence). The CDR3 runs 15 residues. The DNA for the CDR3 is TGCAGTGCTTCGCCCGGACTAGCGGGGGACAATGAGCAGTTCTTC. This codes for CSASPGLAGDNEQFF.

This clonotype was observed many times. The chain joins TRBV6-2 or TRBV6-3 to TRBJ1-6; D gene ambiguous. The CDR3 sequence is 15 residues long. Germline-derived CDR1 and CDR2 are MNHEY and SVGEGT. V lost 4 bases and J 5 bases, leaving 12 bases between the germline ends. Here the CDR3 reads CASSFGYRDNSPLHF. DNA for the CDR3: TGTGCCAGCAGTTTCGGGTACAGAGATAATTCACCCCTCCACTTT.

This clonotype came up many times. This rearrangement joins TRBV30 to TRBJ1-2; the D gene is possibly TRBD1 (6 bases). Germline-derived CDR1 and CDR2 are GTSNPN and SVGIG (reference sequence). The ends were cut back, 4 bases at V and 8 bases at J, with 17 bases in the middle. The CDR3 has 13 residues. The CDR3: CAWNREGRGGYTF. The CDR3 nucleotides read TGTGCCTGGAACAGGGAAGGGAGAGGAGGCTACACCTTC.

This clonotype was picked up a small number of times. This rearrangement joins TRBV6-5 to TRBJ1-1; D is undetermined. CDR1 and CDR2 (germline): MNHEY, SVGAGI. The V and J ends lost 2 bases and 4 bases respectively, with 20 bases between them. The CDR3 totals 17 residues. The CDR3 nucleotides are TGTGCCAGCAGTTACGTTTACACCTCTAGCATATTCACTGAAGCTTTCTTT. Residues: CASSYVYTSSIFTEAFF.

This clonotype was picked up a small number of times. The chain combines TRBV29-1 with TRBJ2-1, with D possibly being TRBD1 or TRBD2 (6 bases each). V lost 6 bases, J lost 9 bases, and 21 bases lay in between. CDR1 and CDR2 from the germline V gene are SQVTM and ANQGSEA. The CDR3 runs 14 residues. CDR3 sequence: CSVQQGGTSTEQFF. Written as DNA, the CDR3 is TGCAGCGTACAACAGGGTGGGACTTCCACTGAGCAGTTCTTC.

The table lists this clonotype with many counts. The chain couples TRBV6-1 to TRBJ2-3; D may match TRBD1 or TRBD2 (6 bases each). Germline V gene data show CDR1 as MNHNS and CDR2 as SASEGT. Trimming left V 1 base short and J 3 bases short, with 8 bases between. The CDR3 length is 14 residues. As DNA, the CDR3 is TGTGCCAGCAGTGAAGGGGGGGCGACAGATACGCAGTATTTT. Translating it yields CASSEGGATDTQYF.

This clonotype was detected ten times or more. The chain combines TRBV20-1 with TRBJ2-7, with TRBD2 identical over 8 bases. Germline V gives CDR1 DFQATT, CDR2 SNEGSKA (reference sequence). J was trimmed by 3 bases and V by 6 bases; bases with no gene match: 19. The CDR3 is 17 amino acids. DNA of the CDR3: TGCAGTGCCCCAGACACCCTCCGGACTAGCAGTCACTACGAGCAGTACTTC. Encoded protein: CSAPDTLRTSSHYEQYF.

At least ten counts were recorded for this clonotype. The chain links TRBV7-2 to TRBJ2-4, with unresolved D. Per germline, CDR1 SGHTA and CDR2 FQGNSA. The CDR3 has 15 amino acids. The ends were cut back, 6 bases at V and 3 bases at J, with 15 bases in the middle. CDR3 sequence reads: CASRPLRTDKNIQYF. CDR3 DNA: TGTGCCAGCAGACCCCTCCGAACTGACAAAAACATTCAGTACTTC.

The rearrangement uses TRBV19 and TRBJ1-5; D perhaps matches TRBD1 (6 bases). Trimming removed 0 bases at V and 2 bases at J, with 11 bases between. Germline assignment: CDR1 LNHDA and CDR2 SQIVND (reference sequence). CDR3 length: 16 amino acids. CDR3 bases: TGTGCCAGTAGTATAGATACAGGGATCGGCAATCAGCCCCAGCATTTT. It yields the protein CASSIDTGIGNQPQHF.

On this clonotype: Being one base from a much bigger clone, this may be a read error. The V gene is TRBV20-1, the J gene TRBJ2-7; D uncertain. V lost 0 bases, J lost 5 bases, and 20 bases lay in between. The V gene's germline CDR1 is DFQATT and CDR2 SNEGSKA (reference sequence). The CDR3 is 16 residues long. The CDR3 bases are TGCAGTGCTAGAGATATATCCCCCAGAGGTACCCACGAGCAGTACTTC. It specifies CSARDISPRGTHEQYF.

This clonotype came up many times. The CDR3 bases are TGTGCCAGCAGCTTCCGGGACAGATATGTACAAGAGACCCAGTACTTC. Its protein product is CASSFRDRYVQETQYF. J is TRBJ2-5 and V is TRBV9; 7 positions agree with TRBD1. The CDR3 runs to 16 residues. Per germline, CDR1 SGDLS and CDR2 YYNGEE. The V gene end was trimmed by 4 bases and the J gene end by 2 bases; junction bases not matched to a gene: 11.

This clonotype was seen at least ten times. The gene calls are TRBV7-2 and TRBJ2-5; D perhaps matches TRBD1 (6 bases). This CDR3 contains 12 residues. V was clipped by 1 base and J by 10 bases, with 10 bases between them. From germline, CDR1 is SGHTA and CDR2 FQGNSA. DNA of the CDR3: TGTGCCAGCAGCTTAGATATAGGGGGCCAGTACTTC. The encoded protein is CASSLDIGGQYF.

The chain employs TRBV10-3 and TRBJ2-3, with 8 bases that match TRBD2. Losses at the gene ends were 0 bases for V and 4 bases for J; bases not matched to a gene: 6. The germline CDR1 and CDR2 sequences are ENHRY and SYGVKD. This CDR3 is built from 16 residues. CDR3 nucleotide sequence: TGTGCCATCAGTGAGTCGACGGGAGGGCCGGCAGATACGCAGTATTTT. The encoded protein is CAISESTGGPADTQYF.

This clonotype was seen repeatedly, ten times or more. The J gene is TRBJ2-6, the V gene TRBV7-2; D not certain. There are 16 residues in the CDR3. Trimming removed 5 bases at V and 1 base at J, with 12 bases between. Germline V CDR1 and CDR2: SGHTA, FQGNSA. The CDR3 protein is CASSPPLGSGANVLTF. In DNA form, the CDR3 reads TGTGCCAGCAGCCCTCCTTTGGGTTCTGGGGCCAACGTCCTGACTTTC.

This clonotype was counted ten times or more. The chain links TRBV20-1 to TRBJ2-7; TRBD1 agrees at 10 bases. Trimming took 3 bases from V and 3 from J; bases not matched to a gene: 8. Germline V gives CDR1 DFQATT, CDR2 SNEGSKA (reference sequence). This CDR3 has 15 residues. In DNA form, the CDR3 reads TGCAGTGCTAGTCCGGACAGGGGGAGATTCTACGAGCAGTACTTC. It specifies CSASPDRGRFYEQYF.

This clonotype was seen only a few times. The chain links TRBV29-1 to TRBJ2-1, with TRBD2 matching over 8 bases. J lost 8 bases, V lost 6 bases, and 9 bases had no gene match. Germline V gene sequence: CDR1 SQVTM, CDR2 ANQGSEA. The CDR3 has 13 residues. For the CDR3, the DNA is TGCAGCGTCCGGGGACTAGTTGTTTATGAGCAGTTCTTC. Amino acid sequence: CSVRGLVVYEQFF.

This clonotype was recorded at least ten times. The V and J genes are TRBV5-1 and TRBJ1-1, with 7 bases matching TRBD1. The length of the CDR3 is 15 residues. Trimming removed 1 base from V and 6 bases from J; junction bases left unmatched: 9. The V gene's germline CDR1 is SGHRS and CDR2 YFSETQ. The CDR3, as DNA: TGCGCCAGCAGCTTGAACGACAGACAGGGCCCTGAAGCTTTCTTT. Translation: CASSLNDRQGPEAFF.

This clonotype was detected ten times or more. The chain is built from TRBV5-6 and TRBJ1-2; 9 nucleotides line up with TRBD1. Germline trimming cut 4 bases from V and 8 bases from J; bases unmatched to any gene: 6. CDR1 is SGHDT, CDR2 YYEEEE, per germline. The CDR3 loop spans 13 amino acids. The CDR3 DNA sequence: TGTGCCAGCAGCCGGGGGACAGGGTACGGCTACACCTTC. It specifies CASSRGTGYGYTF.

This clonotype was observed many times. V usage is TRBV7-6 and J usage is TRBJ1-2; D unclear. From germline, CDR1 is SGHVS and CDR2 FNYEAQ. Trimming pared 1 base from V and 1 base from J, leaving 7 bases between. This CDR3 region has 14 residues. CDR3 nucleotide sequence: TGTGCCAGCAGCTTAGATGTGCTTAACTATGGCTACACCTTC. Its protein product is CASSLDVLNYGYTF.

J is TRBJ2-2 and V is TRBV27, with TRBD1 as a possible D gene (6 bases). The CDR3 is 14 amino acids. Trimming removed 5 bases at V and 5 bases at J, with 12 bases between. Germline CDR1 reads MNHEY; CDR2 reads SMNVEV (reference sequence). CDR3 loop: CASSRTVETGELFF. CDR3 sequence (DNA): TGTGCCAGCAGTCGGACAGTAGAGACCGGGGAGCTGTTTTTT.

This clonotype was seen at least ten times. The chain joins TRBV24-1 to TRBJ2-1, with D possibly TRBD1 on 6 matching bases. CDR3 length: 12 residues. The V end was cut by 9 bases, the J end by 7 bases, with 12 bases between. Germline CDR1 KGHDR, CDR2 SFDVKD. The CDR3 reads CATQTGKNEQFF. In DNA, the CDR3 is TGTGCCACCCAGACAGGAAAAAATGAGCAGTTCTTC.